This TCR beta chain was sequenced during a study of blood T cell repertoires in COVID-19. Study overall: The samples span acute and convalescent COVID-19 from the United States, Italy and Spain. T cells, B-cell-depleted T cells, or PBMCs provided the cDNA or gDNA that served as material.

CDR1 is SGHNT, CDR2 YYREEE, per germline (reference sequence). The V segment lost 4 bases and the J segment 2 bases; nucleotides outside the gene matches: 4. There are 14 residues in the CDR3. In the original processing: Reference gene primers were amplified, and this amplification served to estimate nucleated cell counts. Here immunoSEQ multiplex PCR was the method, and the copy in TCRdb shows in-frame clones only, minus some. V, J and clone size derive from that table, while D and trimming were established from the DNA sequence. The data show some 120,000 clones, with almost 70% seen just once and 2% to 2.5% held by the top ten.

The sequence derives from a woman in her 70s with acute or convalescent COVID-19. Sequencing was done on a sample of peripheral blood. V usage is TRBV5-4 and J usage is TRBJ2-5; 8 bases are a match to TRBD2. The CDR3 loop reads CASSPSGPQETQYF. The CDR3 region has the DNA TGTGCCAGCAGCCCTAGCGGGCCGCAAGAGACCCAGTACTTC.